These T cell receptor beta chains were read from a single sample in a study of CD8 T cells in ankylosing spondylitis. TCRdb analysed the 5' RACE reads with MiXCR anew, one entry per CDR3 protein. The table has some 30,000 distinct CDR3 sequences, about 14% seen once. The sample comprised blood. Receptor source: a male donor with ankylosing spondylitis or in good health (not recorded which). CDR3s include the opening cysteine and the closing phenylalanine or tryptophan. The D gene is left open where the match is weak. Clone size appears in some rows only: once, few, many, or a class for an expanded clone.

d_gene	len	v_gene	j_gene	abundance	CDR3aa	CDR3nt
NA	15	TRBV28	TRBJ2-6	few	CASSTQGSGANVLTF	TGTGCCAGCAGCACCCAGGGGTCTGGGGCCAACGTCCTGACTTTC
TRBD2	14	TRBV7-2	TRBJ2-3	NA	CASSSRGDTDTQYF	TGTGCCAGCAGTTCGCGGGGGGACACAGATACGCAGTATTTT
NA	13	TRBV12-3/TRBV12-4	TRBJ1-1	NA	CASNTPMNTEAFF	TGTGCCAGCAACACCCCGATGAACACTGAAGCTTTCTTT
NA	13	TRBV5-1	TRBJ1-6	once	CASSLAGASPLHF	TGCGCCAGCAGCTTGGCCGGGGCATCACCCCTCCACTTT
NA	15	TRBV9	TRBJ2-1	NA	CASSVAGQGHNEQFF	TGTGCCAGCAGCGTAGCCGGTCAAGGTCACAATGAGCAGTTCTTC
NA	16	TRBV7-3	TRBJ2-2	few	CASSPEGASNTGELFF	TGTGCCAGCAGCCCTGAGGGCGCCTCGAACACCGGGGAGCTGTTTTTT
TRBD2	15	TRBV6-2/TRBV6-3	TRBJ2-2	NA	CASSYPGLVSGELFF	TGTGCCAGCAGTTACCCGGGACTAGTTTCCGGGGAGCTGTTTTTT
NA	13	TRBV5-1	TRBJ2-7	few	CASSPGGLYEQYF	TGCGCCAGCAGCCCCGGGGGTCTGTACGAGCAGTACTTC
NA	14	TRBV10-3	TRBJ2-3	NA	CAISMTSSTDTQYF	TGTGCCATCAGTATGACTAGTTCCACAGATACGCAGTATTTT
NA	10	TRBV29-1	TRBJ2-7	few	CSAQETEQYF	TGCAGCGCCCAAGAGACCGAGCAGTACTTC
NA	15	TRBV5-5	TRBJ2-2	few	CASSLGFSNTGELFF	TGTGCCAGCAGCTTGGGGTTTTCGAACACCGGGGAGCTGTTTTTT
NA	14	TRBV5-4	TRBJ2-1	few	CASSLGAGGNEQFF	TGTGCCAGCAGCTTAGGGGCAGGAGGCAATGAGCAGTTCTTC
NA	11	TRBV6-5	TRBJ2-7	many	CASSYPPVQYF	TGTGCCAGCAGTTACCCCCCGGTGCAGTACTTC
TRBD1	14	TRBV14	TRBJ2-7	few	CASSPTGTGTEQYF	TGTGCCAGCAGCCCAACCGGGACAGGGACAGAGCAGTACTTC
NA	18	TRBV28	TRBJ2-2	many	CASSLVLGRVRETGELFF	TGTGCCAGCAGTTTAGTGCTGGGTCGCGTAAGGGAAACCGGGGAGCTGTTTTTT
TRBD1	19	TRBV12-3/TRBV12-4	TRBJ2-6	NA	CASSLGTGVTISGANVLTF	TGTGCCAGCAGTTTGGGCACAGGGGTTACTATCTCTGGGGCCAACGTCCTGACTTTC
NA	12	TRBV20-1	TRBJ2-2	few	CSAPGDTGELFF	TGCAGTGCCCCCGGGGACACCGGGGAGCTGTTTTTT
NA	16	TRBV7-9	TRBJ1-2	NA	CASSLKLRESNYGYTF	TGTGCCAGCAGCTTAAAGCTCAGGGAATCGAACTATGGCTACACCTTC
NA	18	TRBV7-2	TRBJ2-7	NA	CASSPGRPGLRSSYEQYF	TGTGCCAGCAGCCCAGGTCGCCCCGGACTTAGGAGCTCCTACGAGCAGTACTTC
NA	12	TRBV29-1	TRBJ1-1	few	CSVESQGTEAFF	TGCAGCGTTGAAAGCCAGGGAACTGAAGCTTTCTTT
NA	13	TRBV6-1	TRBJ2-4	NA	CASMDLAKNIQYF	TGTGCCAGCATGGACCTAGCCAAAAACATTCAGTACTTC
TRBD1	15	TRBV27	TRBJ2-2	NA	CASSPGQGGTGELFF	TGTGCCAGCAGCCCCGGACAGGGGGGCACCGGGGAGCTGTTTTTT
NA	13	TRBV7-9	TRBJ2-3	few	CASSLDRADTQYF	TGTGCCAGCAGCTTAGACAGGGCCGATACGCAGTATTTT
NA	13	TRBV6-2/TRBV6-3	TRBJ2-4	many	CASTQGSVRIQYF	TGTGCCAGCACCCAGGGGAGTGTACGCATTCAGTACTTC
NA	12	TRBV28	TRBJ2-5	many	CASRQGKKTQYF	TGTGCCAGCAGACAGGGAAAGAAGACCCAGTACTTC
NA	15	TRBV28	TRBJ2-1	NA	CASSPTGGAYNEQFF	TGTGCCAGCAGCCCCACAGGGGGGGCGTACAATGAGCAGTTCTTC
TRBD1	16	TRBV5-1	TRBJ2-2	NA	CASSLDGQGATGELFF	TGCGCCAGCAGCTTGGACGGACAGGGGGCTACCGGGGAGCTGTTTTTT
TRBD1	15	TRBV2	TRBJ1-4	NA	CASSVRQGYNEKLFF	TGTGCCAGCAGTGTCCGACAGGGGTATAATGAAAAACTGTTTTTT
NA	14	TRBV6-6	TRBJ1-5	few	CASRTRVGNQPQHF	TGTGCCAGCAGAACCAGGGTGGGCAATCAGCCCCAGCATTTT
NA	14	TRBV12-3/TRBV12-4	TRBJ2-1	NA	CASSSGLTYNEQFF	TGTGCCAGCAGTTCGGGACTTACCTACAATGAGCAGTTCTTC
NA	14	TRBV7-2	TRBJ1-6	NA	CASSPIGVGSPLHF	TGTGCCAGCAGCCCTATAGGCGTCGGTTCACCCCTCCACTTT
NA	15	TRBV12-3/TRBV12-4	TRBJ1-4	few	CASSLEFGTNEKLFF	TGTGCCAGCAGTTTAGAATTTGGGACAAACGAAAAACTGTTTTTT
NA	14	TRBV16	TRBJ1-1	NA	CASSQFAGGTEAFF	TGTGCCAGCAGCCAATTTGCGGGGGGCACTGAAGCTTTCTTT
TRBD1	13	TRBV20-1	TRBJ1-1	NA	CSASTGGFAEAFF	TGCAGTGCTTCCACAGGGGGCTTCGCTGAAGCTTTCTTT
NA	15	TRBV20-1	TRBJ1-1	few	CSARDEQGINTEAFF	TGCAGTGCTAGAGATGAGCAGGGAATCAACACTGAAGCTTTCTTT
TRBD1	12	TRBV29-1	TRBJ2-1	NA	CSGSGQNNEQFF	TGCAGCGGCTCGGGACAGAACAATGAGCAGTTCTTC
NA	15	TRBV7-9	TRBJ2-2	few	CASSAGPLGTGELFF	TGTGCCAGCAGCGCCGGGCCCTTGGGTACCGGGGAGCTGTTTTTT
NA	12	TRBV28	TRBJ2-5	NA	CASSPNRMTQYF	TGTGCCAGCAGTCCCAACCGCATGACCCAGTACTTC
NA	14	TRBV10-3	TRBJ2-5	few	CAISPLRTKETQYF	TGTGCCATCAGCCCCTTGCGTACTAAAGAGACCCAGTACTTC
TRBD1	14	TRBV6-6	TRBJ1-6	many	CASRGETGDSPLHF	TGTGCCAGCAGGGGCGAGACAGGGGATTCACCCCTCCACTTT
TRBD2	13	TRBV7-2	TRBJ2-5	NA	CASSRSGKETQYF	TGTGCCAGCAGCCGGAGCGGGAAGGAGACCCAGTACTTC
TRBD2	16	TRBV11-2	TRBJ2-4	NA	CASSFGAGGPGNIQYF	TGTGCCAGCAGCTTCGGAGCGGGAGGGCCGGGAAACATTCAGTACTTC
NA	15	TRBV4-3	TRBJ2-1	NA	CASSQEDRDYNEQFF	TGCGCCAGCAGCCAAGAGGACAGAGACTACAATGAGCAGTTCTTC
TRBD1	16	TRBV4-1	TRBJ1-2	few	CASSQGEGTGVFSYTF	TGCGCCAGCAGCCAGGGGGAAGGGACAGGGGTATTTAGCTACACCTTC
TRBD1	15	TRBV6-1	TRBJ2-3	NA	CASSGGQLETDTQYF	TGTGCCAGCAGTGGGGGACAGTTGGAGACAGATACGCAGTATTTT
NA	16	TRBV30	TRBJ1-3	few	CAWSVLGGADGNTIYF	TGTGCCTGGAGTGTACTTGGGGGGGCTGATGGAAACACCATATATTTT